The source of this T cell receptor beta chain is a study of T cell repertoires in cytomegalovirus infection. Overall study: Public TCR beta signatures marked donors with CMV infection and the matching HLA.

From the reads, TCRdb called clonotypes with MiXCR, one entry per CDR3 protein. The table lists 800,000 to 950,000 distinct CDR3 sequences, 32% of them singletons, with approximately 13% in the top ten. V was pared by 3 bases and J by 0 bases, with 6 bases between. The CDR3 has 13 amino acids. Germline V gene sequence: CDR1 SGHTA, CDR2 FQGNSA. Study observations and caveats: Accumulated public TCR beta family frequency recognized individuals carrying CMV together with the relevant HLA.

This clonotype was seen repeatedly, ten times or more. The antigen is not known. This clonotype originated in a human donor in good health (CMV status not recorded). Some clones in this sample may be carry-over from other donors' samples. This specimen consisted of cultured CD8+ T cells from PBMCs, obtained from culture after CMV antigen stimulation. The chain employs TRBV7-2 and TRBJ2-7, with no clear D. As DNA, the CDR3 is TGTGCCAGCAGCTTGGTGAGCTCCTACGAGCAGTACGTC. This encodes CASSLVSSYEQYV.